Each of the 19 T cell receptor beta chains below was sequenced from the same sample in a study of blood T cell repertoires in COVID-19. TCRdb's table, derived via immunoSEQ multiplex PCR, lists solely in-frame clones and lacks some. Of about 260,000 clones in the sample, roughly 90% were seen once. Sequencing input: peripheral blood. The receptors were gathered from a man aged 55 to 70 who had recovered from COVID-19.

The CDR3 region has the DNA TGTGCCAGCAGTTACTCGTCTAGCGGGGGGAATGAGCAGTTCTTC. This encodes CASSYSSSGGNEQFF. This chain links TRBV6-5 with TRBJ2-1; the match to TRBD2 covers 11 bases. V was clipped by 0 bases and J by 7 bases; unmatched bases: 2. The CDR3 consists of 15 residues. Germline V lookup: CDR1 MNHEY, CDR2 SVGAGI.

The chain links TRBV4-1 to TRBJ2-3; 7 bases fit TRBD2. CDR3 length: 16 amino acids. The J segment lost 0 bases and the V segment lost 1 base, leaving 4 bases of the junction unmatched. Germline values: CDR1 MGHRA, CDR2 YSYEKL. This CDR3 is CASSQGLAPSTDTQYF. Written as DNA, the CDR3 is TGCGCCAGCAGCCAAGGACTAGCTCCTAGCACAGATACGCAGTATTTT.

The chain carries TRBV3-1 (or the pseudogene TRBV3-2) and TRBJ2-4; TRBD2 matches at 15 bases. This CDR3 is 19 amino acids long. Germline-derived CDR1 and CDR2 are LGHDT and YNNKEL (reference sequence). J was trimmed by 1 base and V by 2 bases; bases with no gene match: 6. This CDR3 is CASSQIGLAGGRAKNIQYF. In nucleotides, the CDR3 is TGTGCCAGCAGCCAAATTGGACTAGCGGGGGGGCGGGCCAAAAACATTCAGTACTTC.

V and J are TRBV19 and TRBJ2-3, with 12 bases lining up with TRBD2. J lost 5 bases, V lost 6 bases, and 0 bases had no gene match. Germline CDR1 is LNHDA and CDR2 is SQIVND (reference sequence). The CDR3 has 13 amino acids. CDR3 DNA: TGTGCCAGTAGGACTAGCGGGGGAGATACGCAGTATTTT. Protein sequence: CASRTSGGDTQYF.

CDR3 DNA: TGTGCCAGCAGCTTACCGGGACTAGCGGGGGGGCGTGGCACCGGGGAGCTGTTTTTT. This gives the protein CASSLPGLAGGRGTGELFF. The chain employs TRBV11-2 and TRBJ2-2; TRBD2 matches at 16 bases. CDR1 and CDR2 (germline): SGHAT, FQNNGV. The junction had 7 bases not matched to a gene; V was cut back by 2 bases and J by 4 bases. The CDR3 extends over 19 amino acids.

Regarding this clone: Distinct nucleotide sequences in the sample also encode this CDR3. This chain links TRBV7-2 with TRBJ2-1; 7 nucleotides match TRBD1. CDR3 size: 15 residues. Germline CDR1 SGHTA, CDR2 FQGNSA. J lost 3 bases, V lost 5 bases, and 7 bases had no gene match. The DNA of the CDR3 is TGTGCCAGCAGCCCTCGACAGGGTGTCTACAATGAGCAGTTCTTC. It translates to CASSPRQGVYNEQFF.

The chain combines TRBV5-1 with TRBJ2-7, with 8 bases that match TRBD1. V dropped 3 bases and J dropped 3; count of bases not matched to a gene: 8. Per germline, CDR1 SGHRS and CDR2 YFSETQ. The CDR3 is 15 residues long. CDR3 residues: CASSSGTGEDYEQYF. The CDR3, as DNA: TGCGCCAGCAGCTCCGGGACAGGTGAAGACTACGAGCAGTACTTC.

V and J are TRBV10-3 and TRBJ1-2, with 7 positions matching TRBD1. This CDR3 spans 15 amino acids. Germline CDR1 is ENHRY and CDR2 is SYGVKD. Trimming cost V 6 bases and J 6 bases; bases outside gene matches: 13. CDR3 bases: TGTGCCATCAGACAACCAACAGGGGAAGCAGATGGCTACACCTTC. The encoded protein is CAIRQPTGEADGYTF.

The chain has TRBV5-1 and TRBJ1-1, with unresolved D. The CDR3 contains 17 residues. CDR1 and CDR2 (germline): SGHRS, YFSETQ. Trimming removed 1 base from V and 0 bases from J, with 16 bases in between. CDR3 sequence: CASSLFTTELMNTEAFF. DNA of the CDR3: TGCGCCAGCAGCTTGTTTACGACTGAACTCATGAACACTGAAGCTTTCTTT.

The V call is TRBV5-4, the J call TRBJ1-2; 9 nucleotides align to TRBD1. The CDR3 covers 16 residues. Per germline, CDR1 SGHNT and CDR2 YYREEE (reference sequence). The V segment lost 8 bases and the J segment 4 bases; nucleotides outside the gene matches: 15. The CDR3 DNA sequence: TGTGCCAGTCTCCGGGACAGGGATATGAGTTCCTATGGCTACACCTTC. Translated: CASLRDRDMSSYGYTF.

This clone was detected once. This chain uses TRBV3-1 (or the pseudogene TRBV3-2) with TRBJ2-1; D may be TRBD1 (6 bases). The CDR3 covers 17 residues. The V gene lost 0 bases and the J gene lost 0 bases, with 12 bases spanning the gap. From germline, CDR1 is LGHDT and CDR2 YNNKEL (reference sequence). The CDR3 DNA follows: TGTGCCAGCAGCCAAGATTGGGACACGAGCTCCTACAATGAGCAGTTCTTC. Amino acids: CASSQDWDTSSYNEQFF.

This clone was recorded once. The rearrangement joins TRBV11-3 to TRBJ2-3, with D unresolved. Trimming stripped 2 bases from V and 0 bases from J, with 3 bases between. This CDR3 comprises 13 residues. Germline CDR1 is SGHNT and CDR2 is YENEEA. This CDR3 is CASSLRSTDTQYF. In DNA form, the CDR3 reads TGTGCCAGCAGCTTACGTAGCACAGATACGCAGTATTTT. Supplemented by reference TRBV11-3 and TRBJ2-3, the full variable domain reads EAGVVQSPRYKIIEKKQPVAFWCNPISGHNTLYWYLQNLGQGPELLIRYENEEAVDDSQLPKDRFSAERLKGVDSTLKIQPAELGDSAVYLCASSLRSTDTQYFGPGTRLTVL.

The DNA for the CDR3 is TGTGCCAGTAGATCGGGACAGGGGGCATGGGAGACCCAGTACTTC. It is translated as CASRSGQGAWETQYF. The V call is TRBV19, the J call TRBJ2-5, with TRBD1 matching over 12 bases. V shed 6 bases, J shed 5 bases, and the junction held 7 bases outside the gene matches. Germline V gene lookup returns CDR1 LNHDA and CDR2 SQIVND (reference sequence). CDR3 length: 15 amino acids.

V and J are TRBV2 and TRBJ2-7; TRBD1 might be the D (6 bases). This CDR3 spans 12 amino acids. Germline lookup yields CDR1 SNHLY and CDR2 FYNNEI. The V end lost 4 bases, the J end lost 6 bases, and 10 bases lay between the germline ends. The CDR3 coding sequence is TGTGCCAGCAGTGGAGGGGGTCGCGAGCAGTACTTC. As protein: CASSGGGREQYF. The full variable domain, with the rest looked up from reference TRBV2 and TRBJ2-7, is EPEVTQTPSHQVTQMGQEVILRCVPISNHLYFYWYRQILGQKVEFLVSFYNNEISEKSEIFDDQFSVERPDGSNFTLKIRSTKLEDSAMYFCASSGGGREQYFGPGTRLTVT.

The chain is built from TRBV7-9 and TRBJ1-3; 9 bases are a match to TRBD1. Trimming removed 8 bases from V and 3 bases from J; junction bases left unmatched: 11. Germline CDR1 SEHNR, CDR2 FQNEAQ (reference sequence). This CDR3 is 16 amino acids long. The CDR3 DNA follows: TGTGCCAGCGGCCCACCGGGACAGGGATATGGAAACACCATATATTTT. Protein product: CASGPPGQGYGNTIYF. The full variable domain, its missing parts supplied by reference TRBV7-9 and TRBJ1-3, is DTGVSQNPRHKITKRGQNVTFRCDPISEHNRLYWYRQTLGQGPEFLTYFQNEAQLEKSRLLSDRFSAERPKGSFSTLEIQRTEQGDSAMYLCASGPPGQGYGNTIYFGEGSWLTVV.

V is TRBV30 and J is TRBJ2-3; the D gene is possibly TRBD2 (7 bases). Trimming shortened V by 1 base and J by 2 bases, and 13 bases separated the two germline ends. Germline V gives CDR1 GTSNPN, CDR2 SVGIG (reference sequence). The CDR3 spans 15 residues. CDR3 nucleotide sequence: TGTGCCTGGAGTGGGTTGGCGGGGGCCACAGATACGCAGTATTTT. Protein product: CAWSGLAGATDTQYF.

DNA of the CDR3: TGTGCCAGCAGCTTAGTTCAGTCTCTCTATAATTCACCCCTCCACTTT. The encoded protein is CASSLVQSLYNSPLHF. The rearrangement joins TRBV7-9 to TRBJ1-6; D remains unclear. The CDR3 covers 16 residues. Between the trimmed V and J ends, which lost 1 base and 3 bases, there was a span of 10 bases. Germline CDR1 and CDR2: SEHNR and FQNEAQ (reference sequence).

V and J are TRBV5-1 and TRBJ1-4; no definite D call. Trimming stripped 0 bases from V and 3 bases from J, with 9 bases between. CDR1 is SGHRS and CDR2 is YFSETQ in the germline V gene. This CDR3 region has 15 residues. The CDR3 sequence is CASSLADGANEKLFF. The DNA for the CDR3 is TGCGCCAGCAGCTTGGCCGACGGGGCTAATGAAAAACTGTTTTTT.

This chain uses TRBV4-2 with TRBJ2-3; 7 bases agree with TRBD2. CDR3 length equals 16 residues. Germline lookup yields CDR1 LGHNA and CDR2 YNFKEQ. Trimming removed 3 bases from V and 3 bases from J; junction bases left unmatched: 9. The CDR3 is CASSQGETGGTDTQYF. CDR3 sequence (DNA): TGTGCCAGCAGCCAGGGGGAAACCGGGGGGACAGATACGCAGTATTTT.